Shown below are 18 T cell receptor beta chains from a single sample sequenced in a study of shared clonotypes between healthy human individuals. CD8 cells regarded as naive lacked CD45RO, were positively chosen for CCR7, and omitted terminally differentiated effector memory CD45RA+ cells. Some clones are missing from TCRdb's copy, which holds only in-frame ones; the method was immunoSEQ multiplex PCR. Of about 2.1 million clones listed, just under 95% are singletons. The sequenced sample was naive CD8+ T cells from PBMCs. These receptors came from a man younger than 35 in good health. Some clones in this sample may be carry-over from other donors' samples.

V usage is TRBV6-5 and J usage is TRBJ2-2; maybe TRBD1 (5 bases). V lost 5 bases and J lost 7, with 14 bases in between. CDR3 length: 14 residues. The germline gives CDR1 MNHEY, CDR2 SVGAGI. Written as DNA, the CDR3 is TGTGCCAGCAGTCTGATAGGGGCTAGCGGGGAGCTGTTTTTT. Its protein is CASSLIGASGELFF.

For this clone: This CDR3 is also generated by other DNA sequences in the sample. This chain joins TRBV15 and TRBJ2-7, with D uncertain. Between the trimmed V and J ends, which lost 1 base and 1 base, there was a span of 2 bases. The germline CDR1 and CDR2 sequences are LNHNV and YYDKDF (reference sequence). The CDR3 extends over 12 amino acids. CDR3 DNA: TGTGCCACCAGCAGAGGTTCCTACGAGCAGTACTTC. This sequence encodes CATSRGSYEQYF.

The rearrangement uses TRBV28 and TRBJ2-3; D assignment may be TRBD1 or TRBD2 (5 bases each). The V end lost 3 bases, the J end lost 9 bases, and 13 bases lay between the germline ends. CDR3 size: 13 residues. CDR1 and CDR2 from the germline V gene are MDHEN and SYDVKM. The CDR3 loop is CASSFFGGDTQYF. DNA of the CDR3: TGTGCCAGCAGTTTCTTTGGGGGTGACACGCAGTATTTT.

V usage is TRBV30 and J usage is TRBJ1-5, with D uncertain. The germline gives CDR1 GTSNPN, CDR2 SVGIG (reference sequence). The V and J ends lost 1 base and 0 bases respectively, with 22 bases between them. CDR3 size: 19 residues. CDR3 in amino acids: CAWSEKTAGGRYSNQPQHF. CDR3 nucleotides: TGTGCCTGGAGTGAAAAAACCGCGGGCGGCAGATATAGCAATCAGCCCCAGCATTTT.

The genes are TRBV9 and TRBJ1-2; 8 bases are shared with TRBD1. The J segment lost 7 bases and the V segment lost 0 bases, leaving 11 bases of the junction unmatched. This CDR3 is built from 16 residues. The germline V gene encodes CDR1 SGDLS and CDR2 YYNGEE. The CDR3 sequence: CASSVGTDRDPFGYTF. Written as DNA, the CDR3 is TGTGCCAGCAGCGTAGGGACGGACAGGGATCCTTTTGGCTACACCTTC.

The gene calls are TRBV9 and TRBJ1-5, with 7 nucleotides matching TRBD1. V trimming: 4 bases; J trimming: 7 bases; junction bases outside the gene matches: 8. Germline V gene data show CDR1 as SGDLS and CDR2 as YYNGEE. CDR3 length equals 14 residues. The CDR3 sequence is CASSQGGDGQPQHF. In DNA, the CDR3 is TGTGCCAGCAGCCAGGGGGGGGATGGACAGCCCCAGCATTTT.

In DNA form, the CDR3 reads TGTGCCAGCAGCTCCCCGGGACAGCAAGACAATGAGCAGTTCTTC. Protein product: CASSSPGQQDNEQFF. The genes are TRBV7-9 and TRBJ2-1, with 7 bases fitting TRBD1. Trimming removed 4 bases from V and 5 bases from J; junction bases left unmatched: 8. This CDR3 region has 15 residues. Germline V gives CDR1 SEHNR, CDR2 FQNEAQ (reference sequence).

The chain has TRBV4-3 and TRBJ2-1; D is possibly TRBD2 (6 bases). Germline assignment: CDR1 LGHNA and CDR2 YSLEER. V dropped 4 bases and J dropped 6 bases, with 16 bases sitting between them. The CDR3 sequence is 15 residues long. CDR3 DNA sequence: TGCGCCAGCAGCCCGGGACTTCTCTCTCTCAATGAGCAGTTCTTC. Protein sequence: CASSPGLLSLNEQFF.

The chain links TRBV27 to TRBJ1-1; D uncertain. CDR1 and CDR2 (germline): MNHEY, SMNVEV (reference sequence). Between the trimmed V and J ends, which lost 5 bases and 0 bases, there was a span of 13 bases. The CDR3 is made up of 15 amino acids. CDR3 in DNA: TGTGCCAGCAGTCCACTCAAGAGGATGAACACTGAAGCTTTCTTT. This gives the protein CASSPLKRMNTEAFF.

The chain is built from TRBV27 and TRBJ2-3; 9 bases map to TRBD2. CDR3 length: 18 amino acids. Trimming took 4 bases from V and 5 from J; bases not matched to a gene: 16. Germline V gene data show CDR1 as MNHEY and CDR2 as SMNVEV (reference sequence). The DNA for the CDR3 is TGTGCCAGCAGTTCTTACAAAGAGCGGGAGGTTGGCATAGATACGCAGTATTTT. Protein: CASSSYKEREVGIDTQYF.

The chain carries TRBV9 and TRBJ1-2; TRBD1 matches at 9 bases. With 6 bases clipped from V and 4 bases from J, the junction kept 7 bases outside the gene matches. CDR3 length equals 14 residues. Germline loops: CDR1 SGDLS, CDR2 YYNGEE. Written as DNA, the CDR3 is TGTGCCAGCACGACCGAGGACAGGGGCTATGGCTACACCTTC. The encoded protein is CASTTEDRGYGYTF. Looking up the rest from reference TRBV9 and TRBJ1-2 gives the full variable domain: DSGVTQTPKHLITATGQRVTLRCSPRSGDLSVYWYQQSLDQGLQFLIQYYNGEERAKGNILERFSAQQFPDLHSELNLSSLELGDSALYFCASTTEDRGYGYTFGSGTRLTVV.

This chain connects TRBV10-1 to TRBJ2-7; 8 bases agree with TRBD1. Germline trimming cut 2 bases from V and 2 bases from J; bases unmatched to any gene: 2. The CDR3 covers 14 residues. Germline CDR1 WNHNN, CDR2 SYGVQD (reference sequence). The CDR3 loop is CASSETGGTYEQYF. DNA for the CDR3: TGCGCCAGCAGTGAGACAGGGGGGACCTACGAGCAGTACTTC.

The chain recombines TRBV9 with TRBJ2-5, with a possible D match to TRBD2 (6 bases). From germline, CDR1 is SGDLS and CDR2 YYNGEE. V lost 4 bases and J lost 0, with 10 bases in between. The CDR3 has 14 amino acids. CDR3 coding DNA: TGTGCCAGCAGCACCCGACTAGACCAAGAGACCCAGTACTTC. Protein: CASSTRLDQETQYF.

This rearrangement joins TRBV11-2 to TRBJ2-7; no clear D. Germline V gives CDR1 SGHAT, CDR2 FQNNGV. This CDR3 is built from 14 residues. Trimming left V 2 bases short and J 3 bases short, with 11 bases between. The CDR3 here is CASSLLGILYEQYF. CDR3 nucleotides: TGTGCCAGCAGCTTATTAGGCATACTCTACGAGCAGTACTTC.

The CDR3 here is CASSLVPGLAFNEQFF. CDR3 DNA sequence: TGTGCCAGCAGCTTAGTACCGGGACTAGCTTTCAATGAGCAGTTCTTC. This chain links TRBV11-2 with TRBJ2-1; TRBD2 matches at 9 bases. Germline assignment: CDR1 SGHAT and CDR2 FQNNGV. The CDR3 spans 16 residues. V dropped 1 base and J dropped 6; count of bases not matched to a gene: 7.

V gene TRBV7-2 combines with J gene TRBJ2-1; TRBD2 might be the D (5 bases). Germline CDR1 SGHTA, CDR2 FQGNSA. This CDR3 comprises 18 residues. Between the trimmed V and J ends, which lost 5 bases and 0 bases, there was a span of 20 bases. DNA for the CDR3: TGTGCCAGCAGCGCAATGGTGCTAGCTATGAGCTCCTACAATGAGCAGTTCTTC. Its translation is CASSAMVLAMSSYNEQFF.

As for this clone: Other DNA sequences of this sample code for an identical CDR3. The rearrangement links TRBV27 to TRBJ2-7; perhaps TRBD2 as D (6 bases). CDR3 size: 13 residues. The germline V and J ends were trimmed by 4 bases and 2 bases, with 9 bases remaining between them. From germline, CDR1 is MNHEY and CDR2 SMNVEV (reference sequence). CDR3: CASSSGLTYEQYF. The CDR3 DNA reads TGTGCCAGCAGTTCGGGACTGACCTACGAGCAGTACTTC.

The chain joins TRBV7-9 to TRBJ2-1, with D hard to call. The CDR3 runs 13 residues. Germline assignment: CDR1 SEHNR and CDR2 FQNEAQ (reference sequence). The ends were cut back, 5 bases at V and 5 bases at J, with 10 bases in the middle. The CDR3 region is CASSKPLDNEQFF. DNA for the CDR3: TGTGCCAGCAGCAAGCCACTGGACAATGAGCAGTTCTTC.